What follows are 26 T cell receptor beta chains derived from one specimen sequenced in a study of blood T cell repertoires in COVID-19. The table came from immunoSEQ multiplex PCR; TCRdb's copy has only in-frame clones and leaves some out. The top ten hold just under 20% of the sample, which has 220,000 or so clones, approximately 81% seen once. Sample: peripheral blood. These receptors all come from a young man with active or convalescent COVID-19.

The chain combines TRBV7-2 with TRBJ2-1, with 9 bases identical to TRBD2. V gave up 1 base and J gave up 4 bases; unmatched junction bases: 8. The germline CDR1 and CDR2 sequences are SGHTA and FQGNSA. The CDR3 consists of 17 residues. The CDR3 is CASSLERTSAGYNEQFF. In DNA form, the CDR3 reads TGTGCCAGCAGCTTAGAGAGGACTAGCGCGGGATACAATGAGCAGTTCTTC.

The count of this clone is one. V is TRBV6-2 or TRBV6-3 and J is TRBJ2-5, with 7 bases identical to TRBD1. The V gene's germline CDR1 is MNHEY and CDR2 SVGEGT. The CDR3 sequence is 13 residues long. With V trimmed by 4 bases and J by 5 bases, 4 bases remained unmatched. As DNA, the CDR3 is TGTGCCAGCAGTTTCGTAGGGGGCGAGACCCAGTACTTC. It yields the protein CASSFVGGETQYF.

Written as DNA, the CDR3 is TGTGCCAGCAGCCGATGGACTAGCGGGAGCTACGAGCAGTACTTC. It specifies CASSRWTSGSYEQYF. The chain links TRBV5-4 to TRBJ2-7, with TRBD2 matching over 13 bases. V trimming: 4 bases; J trimming: 3 bases; junction bases outside the gene matches: 4. CDR1 SGHNT and CDR2 YYREEE come from the germline V gene (reference sequence). This CDR3 is 15 amino acids long. The variable domain in full, completed from reference TRBV5-4 and TRBJ2-7, reads ETGVTQSPTHLIKTRGQQVTLRCSSQSGHNTVSWYQQALGQGPQFIFQYYREEENGRGNFPPRFSGLQFPNYSSELNVNALELDDSALYLCASSRWTSGSYEQYFGPGTRLTVT.

The rearrangement links TRBV5-6 to TRBJ1-2, with D possibly being TRBD1 (6 bases). The CDR3 totals 14 residues. Germline V gene lookup returns CDR1 SGHDT and CDR2 YYEEEE. Trimming removed 0 bases from V and 0 bases from J, with 6 bases in between. DNA for the CDR3: TGTGCCAGCAGCTTGGCAGGGGCTAACTATGGCTACACCTTC. It specifies CASSLAGANYGYTF.

The chain links TRBV28 to TRBJ2-7; 7 bases map to TRBD1. J was trimmed by 3 bases and V by 9 bases; bases with no gene match: 8. From germline, CDR1 is MDHEN and CDR2 SYDVKM. This CDR3 has 13 amino acids. The CDR3 loop is CARRGQVFYEQYF. As DNA, the CDR3 is TGTGCCAGGAGAGGACAGGTATTCTACGAGCAGTACTTC.

The V and J genes are TRBV7-9 and TRBJ1-4; D is undetermined. The CDR3 is made up of 15 amino acids. The V and J ends lost 4 bases and 8 bases respectively, with 17 bases between them. Germline lookup yields CDR1 SEHNR and CDR2 FQNEAQ (reference sequence). The CDR3 sequence is CASSSPRSGGEKLFF. For the CDR3, the DNA is TGTGCCAGCAGCTCCCCGCGGTCAGGAGGGGAAAAACTGTTTTTT.

The gene calls are TRBV5-1 and TRBJ2-1; 8 nucleotides agree with TRBD2. Trimming cost V 0 bases and J 6 bases; bases outside gene matches: 5. The germline gives CDR1 SGHRS, CDR2 YFSETQ. The CDR3 contains 15 residues. This CDR3 is CASSLDGTRANEQFF. The CDR3, as DNA: TGCGCCAGCAGCTTGGATGGGACTAGAGCCAATGAGCAGTTCTTC.

This CDR3 is CATSRGDYSTGELFF. The DNA for the CDR3 is TGTGCCACCAGCAGAGGGGACTATTCGACCGGGGAGCTGTTTTTT. The chain combines TRBV15 with TRBJ2-2; TRBD2 matches 7 bases. CDR3 length equals 15 residues. Germline V gene sequence: CDR1 LNHNV, CDR2 YYDKDF (reference sequence). V lost 1 base and J lost 5; bases outside the gene matches: 4.

The chain has TRBV28 and TRBJ1-5, with 8 bases that match TRBD1. Unmatched junction bases numbered 7, after V lost 3 bases and J lost 0 bases. This CDR3 region has 17 residues. Per germline, CDR1 MDHEN and CDR2 SYDVKM. CDR3 DNA: TGTGCCAGCAGTTTCGCACCGGACAGGGCTAGCAATCAGCCCCAGCATTTT. It encodes CASSFAPDRASNQPQHF. The whole variable domain, filled in from reference TRBV28 and TRBJ1-5, reads DVKVTQSSRYLVKRTGEKVFLECVQDMDHENMFWYRQDPGLGLRLIYFSYDVKMKEKGDIPEGYSVSREKKERFSLILESASTNQTSMYLCASSFAPDRASNQPQHFGDGTRLSIL.

The chain carries TRBV7-9 and TRBJ2-6; D call uncertain. In germline, CDR1 is SEHNR, CDR2 FQNEAQ (reference sequence). V dropped 6 bases and J dropped 0 bases, with 3 bases sitting between them. The CDR3 sequence is 13 residues long. The CDR3 region is CASSYSGANVLTF. For the CDR3, the DNA is TGTGCCAGCAGTTACTCTGGGGCCAACGTCCTGACTTTC.

The gene calls are TRBV28 and TRBJ2-3; D might be TRBD1 (6 bases). Trimming left V 7 bases short and J 2 bases short, with 13 bases between. Germline V gene lookup returns CDR1 MDHEN and CDR2 SYDVKM. CDR3 size: 14 residues. The CDR3 nucleotides read TGTGCCAGCATTGGGACACCGCTCACAGATACGCAGTATTTT. Its translation: CASIGTPLTDTQYF.

The rearrangement joins TRBV11-2 to TRBJ2-7; 9 positions match TRBD1. V gave up 5 bases and J gave up 4 bases; unmatched junction bases: 3. Germline CDR1 SGHAT, CDR2 FQNNGV. The CDR3 has 13 residues. CDR3 loop: CASSKGQGYEQYF. In DNA, the CDR3 is TGTGCCAGCAGCAAGGGACAGGGTTACGAGCAGTACTTC. The variable domain in full, completed from reference TRBV11-2 and TRBJ2-7, reads EAGVAQSPRYKIIEKRQSVAFWCNPISGHATLYWYQQILGQGPKLLIQFQNNGVVDDSQLPKDRFSAERLKGVDSTLKIQPAKLEDSAVYLCASSKGQGYEQYFGPGTRLTVT.

This clone was observed a handful of times. This chain connects TRBV28 to TRBJ2-1; perhaps TRBD2 as D (5 bases). The CDR3 extends over 13 amino acids. Germline V lookup: CDR1 MDHEN, CDR2 SYDVKM. V was pared by 8 bases and J by 12 bases, with 20 bases between. CDR3 protein: CASQDDYAMRQFF. In DNA form, the CDR3 reads TGTGCCAGCCAAGATGACTACGCAATGAGGCAGTTCTTC. Full variable domain (missing parts from reference TRBV28 and TRBJ2-1): DVKVTQSSRYLVKRTGEKVFLECVQDMDHENMFWYRQDPGLGLRLIYFSYDVKMKEKGDIPEGYSVSREKKERFSLILESASTNQTSMYLCASQDDYAMRQFFGPGTRLTVL.

This chain connects TRBV30 to TRBJ1-3; D perhaps matches TRBD1 (5 bases). Germline V gene data show CDR1 as GTSNPN and CDR2 as SVGIG (reference sequence). The CDR3 loop spans 16 amino acids. Deletions cut 3 bases from V and 0 bases from J, with 15 bases between. CDR3 region: CAWSGDSGISGNTIYF. The CDR3 DNA follows: TGTGCCTGGAGCGGAGACAGTGGCATCTCTGGAAACACCATATATTTT.

The chain links TRBV4-3 to TRBJ2-7; TRBD2 matches 10 bases. The CDR3 consists of 17 residues. Trimming took 0 bases from V and 5 from J; bases not matched to a gene: 10. Germline CDR1 reads LGHNA; CDR2 reads YSLEER. The CDR3 region is CASSQDFGSGRVNEQYF. The CDR3 DNA follows: TGCGCCAGCAGCCAAGATTTCGGAAGCGGGAGGGTGAACGAGCAGTACTTC.

The genes are TRBV5-1 and TRBJ2-5, with D possibly TRBD2 on 6 matching bases. V was clipped by 2 bases and J by 5 bases, with 19 bases between them. The CDR3 covers 16 residues. The germline gives CDR1 SGHRS, CDR2 YFSETQ. CDR3 sequence reads: CASSLGGARRGETQYF. In nucleotides, the CDR3 is TGCGCCAGCAGCTTAGGTGGGGCCCGACGGGGGGAGACCCAGTACTTC.

The chain has TRBV28 and TRBJ1-3; D unresolved. Trimming removed 6 bases from V and 5 bases from J, with 11 bases in between. CDR1 and CDR2 from the germline V gene are MDHEN and SYDVKM. This CDR3 region has 13 residues. The CDR3 bases are TGTGCCAGCAGGGGCTCCCCGCGAAACACCATATATTTT. Protein sequence: CASRGSPRNTIYF.

This chain links TRBV27 with TRBJ2-1, with 9 nucleotides matching TRBD2. Germline V CDR1 and CDR2: MNHEY, SMNVEV (reference sequence). This CDR3 comprises 17 residues. V was pared by 1 base and J by 2 bases, with 6 bases of the junction left unmatched. The CDR3 here is CASSLYLAGRAYNEQFF. The CDR3 bases are TGTGCCAGCAGTTTATATCTAGCGGGGAGAGCCTACAATGAGCAGTTCTTC.

The rearrangement links TRBV7-9 to TRBJ2-7, with D possibly being TRBD2 (6 bases). Germline V CDR1 and CDR2: SEHNR, FQNEAQ (reference sequence). This CDR3 contains 15 residues. Deletions cut 5 bases from V and 1 base from J, with 15 bases between. The CDR3 region is CASSDPAGKSYEQYF. DNA of the CDR3: TGTGCCAGCAGCGACCCGGCGGGGAAATCCTACGAGCAGTACTTC.

The chain combines TRBV19 with TRBJ2-5; TRBD1 might be the D (5 bases). Trimming removed 9 bases at V and 5 bases at J, with 16 bases between. Germline lookup yields CDR1 LNHDA and CDR2 SQIVND (reference sequence). This CDR3 is built from 13 residues. CDR3 DNA sequence: TGTGCCAGCTCCAGGGAACGGTTCGAGACCCAGTACTTC. Translated: CASSRERFETQYF.

J is TRBJ1-2 and V is TRBV7-5; the DNA was not used to check the table's D call, TRBD1. TRBV7-5 is listed as a pseudogene. CDR3 length: 14 residues. The CDR3 sequence is CVRSLTARFYGYTF. CDR3 sequence (DNA): TGTGTCAGAAGCTTAACAGCCCGATTCTATGGCTACACCTTC.

This CDR3 reads CASSPPGQGTKNIQYF. The CDR3 DNA follows: TGTGCCAGCAGCCCGCCGGGACAGGGGACCAAAAACATTCAGTACTTC. V and J are TRBV3-1 (or the pseudogene TRBV3-2) and TRBJ2-4; 10 positions match TRBD1. Germline values: CDR1 LGHDT, CDR2 YNNKEL (reference sequence). V shed 4 bases and J 2 bases; nucleotides not matched to a gene: 5. The CDR3 sequence is 16 residues long.

This clone was recorded a few times. The chain carries TRBV10-2 and TRBJ1-1; TRBD1 is a possible D gene (6 bases). Trimming removed 6 bases from V and 4 bases from J, with 18 bases in between. The CDR3 totals 15 residues. Germline loops: CDR1 WSHSY, CDR2 SAAADI. The CDR3 here is CASRPPGTPATEAFF. DNA for the CDR3: TGCGCCAGCAGACCCCCCGGGACACCGGCCACTGAAGCTTTCTTT.

The chain joins TRBV7-9 to TRBJ1-3, with D unclear. The CDR3 runs to 15 residues. Germline V gives CDR1 SEHNR, CDR2 FQNEAQ (reference sequence). The V gene lost 5 bases and the J gene lost 0 bases, with 11 bases spanning the gap. CDR3 coding DNA: TGTGCCAGCAGCCTGTCGACAAACTCTGGAAACACCATATATTTT. This codes for CASSLSTNSGNTIYF.

At least ten counts were recorded for this clone. This rearrangement joins TRBV9 to TRBJ2-3, with a weak D call TRBD1 (5 bases). The ends were cut back, 0 bases at V and 3 bases at J, with 14 bases in the middle. This CDR3 contains 16 residues. Germline V gives CDR1 SGDLS, CDR2 YYNGEE. This CDR3 reads CASSVVSNPGTDTQYF. CDR3 nucleotides: TGTGCCAGCAGCGTAGTATCGAATCCAGGGACAGATACGCAGTATTTT.

The rearrangement uses TRBV27 and TRBJ2-7; TRBD2 aligns across 12 bases. Trimming at V came to 8 bases and at J to 3 bases, leaving 11 bases not matched to a gene. CDR3 length equals 16 residues. Germline V lookup: CDR1 MNHEY, CDR2 SMNVEV (reference sequence). CDR3 sequence (DNA): TGTGCCAGCGGCCCCTTCGGACTAGCGGGGCTCTACGAGCAGTACTTC. Residues: CASGPFGLAGLYEQYF.